This T cell receptor beta chain emerged from a study of T-cell reconstitution after alpha-beta-depleted transplantation in children. Findings and caveats of the study: Newly produced T cells mostly accounted for T-cell counts and diversity one year post-transplant. Surviving thymic progenitors and recipient T cells were the source of high TCRbeta diversity at day 60 in some patients. Approximately two months post-transplant, alpha-beta T cells reportedly originated from several hundred expanded graft clones.

TCRbeta library preparation incorporated unique molecular identifiers. TCRdb used MiXCR to reprocess the PCR reads, holding one entry per CDR3 protein. This table holds roughly 32,000 distinct CDR3 sequences, 5% to 7.5% found once. The table lists this clonotype with many counts. What it binds is not known. Trimming removed 3 bases at V and 5 bases at J, with 20 bases between. The V gene's germline CDR1 is SGDLS and CDR2 YYNGEE. The CDR3 has 16 residues. The sequence was collected from a child under three years old who had a stem cell transplant for acute myeloid leukemia, so the T cells may come from the graft donor. The specimen was peripheral blood, collected 60 days after TCRalphabeta/CD19-depleted stem cell transplant. V and J are TRBV9 and TRBJ2-5; TRBD1 is a possible D gene (6 bases). DNA of the CDR3: TGTGCCAGCAGCGAGTCGGGACATCCGACGGTGGAGACCCAGTACTTC. Translated: CASSESGHPTVETQYF. Looking up the rest from reference TRBV9 and TRBJ2-5 gives the full variable domain: DSGVTQTPKHLITATGQRVTLRCSPRSGDLSVYWYQQSLDQGLQFLIQYYNGEERAKGNILERFSAQQFPDLHSELNLSSLELGDSALYFCASSESGHPTVETQYFGPGTRLLVL.